This T cell receptor (beta chain) was captured by sequencing in a study of shared clonotypes between healthy human individuals. Study background: Donors had three CD4 naive, three CD4 memory, two CD8 naive and one CD8 memory plate apiece. Findings and limits, study-wide: The authors sampled blood alone, and tissue repertoires likely differ. Non-shared clonotypes were found to have lower generation probabilities than the clonotypes that were shared by all four of the sorted-subset donors. The low donor count limited represented genetic and exposure-history diversity.

Repertoires were generated with immunoSEQ multiplex PCR, while TCRdb's copy carries only in-frame clones and drops some. Among about 110,000 clones listed, about 66% were seen once. V lost 3 bases to trimming and J lost 5 bases, with 12 bases between them. The CDR3 has 14 amino acids. Germline V lookup: CDR1 SEHNR, CDR2 FQNEAQ (reference sequence). With regard to this clone: Its specificity is unknown.

The chain links TRBV7-9 to TRBJ2-3; D gene ambiguous. The source material was memory CD8+ T cells sorted from blood. Subset described: CD45RO+ cells pooled with CCR7-negative TemRA cells. This TCR was recovered from a woman in her 30s in good health. The CDR3 here is CASSLAGFGDTQYF. The DNA for the CDR3 is TGTGCCAGCAGCTTGGCCGGGTTCGGAGATACGCAGTATTTT. The whole variable domain, filled in from reference TRBV7-9 and TRBJ2-3, reads DTGVSQNPRHKITKRGQNVTFRCDPISEHNRLYWYRQTLGQGPEFLTYFQNEAQLEKSRLLSDRFSAERPKGSFSTLEIQRTEQGDSAMYLCASSLAGFGDTQYFGPGTRLTVL.